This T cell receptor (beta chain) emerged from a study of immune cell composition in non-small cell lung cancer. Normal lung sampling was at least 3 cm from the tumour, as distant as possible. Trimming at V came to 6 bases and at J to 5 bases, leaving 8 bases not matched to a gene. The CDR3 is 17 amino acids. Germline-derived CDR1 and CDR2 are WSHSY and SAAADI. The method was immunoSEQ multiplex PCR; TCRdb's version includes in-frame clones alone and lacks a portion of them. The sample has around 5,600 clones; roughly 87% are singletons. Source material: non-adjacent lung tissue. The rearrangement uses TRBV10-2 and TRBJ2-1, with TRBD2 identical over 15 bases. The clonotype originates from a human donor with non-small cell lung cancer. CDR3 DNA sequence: TGCGCCAGCAGGGGGACTAGCGGGAGGCGGAGGGACAATGAGCAGTTCTTC. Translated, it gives CASRGTSGRRRDNEQFF.